The clone carrying this T cell receptor beta chain qualifies as large. The antigen remains unidentified. The record originates from a study of spatial heterogeneity in lung cancer. Study conclusions and caveats: Counts of expanded alpha and beta TCRs within tumors tracked the tumor nonsynonymous mutation count.

Looked up from germline, CDR1 is KGHSH and CDR2 is LQKENI. The CDR3 runs to 12 residues. V was pared by 3 bases and J by 8 bases, with 10 bases between. MiXCR, run by TCRdb on the 5' RACE reads, gives a single entry per CDR3 protein. The sample has around 9,000 distinct CDR3 sequences, more than 3.5% seen once. Time point denoted: sample taken at primary tumor resection. The cohort: 70 to 85 early-stage, untreated non-small cell lung cancer patients. The input for sequencing was lung tumor tissue, taken at surgery. The chain uses TRBV18 and TRBJ1-1, with D unresolved. The sequence came from a female donor with early-stage non-small cell lung cancer. CDR3 amino acids: CASSPDLLEAFF. CDR3 nucleotides: TGTGCCAGCTCACCGGACCTTCTCGAAGCTTTCTTT.